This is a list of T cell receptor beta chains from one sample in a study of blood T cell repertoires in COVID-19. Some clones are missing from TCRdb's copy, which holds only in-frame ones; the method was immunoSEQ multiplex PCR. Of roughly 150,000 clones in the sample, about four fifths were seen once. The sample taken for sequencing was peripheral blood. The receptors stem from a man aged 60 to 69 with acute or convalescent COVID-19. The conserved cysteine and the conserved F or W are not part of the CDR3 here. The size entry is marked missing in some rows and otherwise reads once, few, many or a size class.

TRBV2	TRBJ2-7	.	ASRTNSYEQY
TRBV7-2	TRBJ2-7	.	ASSLVGGSYEQY
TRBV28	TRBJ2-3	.	ASGQQGARVDTQY
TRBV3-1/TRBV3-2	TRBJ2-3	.	ASSHQGADTQY
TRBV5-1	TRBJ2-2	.	ASSFSQTNTGELF
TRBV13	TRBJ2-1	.	ASSRQGALNEQF
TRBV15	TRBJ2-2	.	ATSRARLVPTGELF
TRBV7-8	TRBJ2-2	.	ASSYRQGSTGELF
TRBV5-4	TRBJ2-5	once	ASSPGQGEETQY
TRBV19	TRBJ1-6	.	ASSMVGSLNSNSPLH
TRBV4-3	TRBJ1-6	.	ASSQDFPSPYSPLH
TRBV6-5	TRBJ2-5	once	ASSPGPLEGGTQY
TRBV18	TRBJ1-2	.	ASSPGAYGYT
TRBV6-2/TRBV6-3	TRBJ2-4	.	ASSSDRGTLNIQY
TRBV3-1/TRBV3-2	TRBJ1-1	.	ASSQVSGMEAF
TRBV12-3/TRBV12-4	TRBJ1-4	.	ASTGQNNEKLF
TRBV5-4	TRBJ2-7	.	ASSSSTGTGTYEQY
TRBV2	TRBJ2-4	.	ASTREAKNIQY
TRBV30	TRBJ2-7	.	AWSVREVGISSYEQY
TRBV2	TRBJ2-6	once	ASTRLNSGANVLT
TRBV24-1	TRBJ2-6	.	ATSDPTDSGANVLT
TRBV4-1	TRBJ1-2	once	ASSQEAGYGYT
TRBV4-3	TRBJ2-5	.	ASSQVRGMGETQY
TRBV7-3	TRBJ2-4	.	ASSPEGGDAKNIQY
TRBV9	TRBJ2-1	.	ASSVGPDNEQF
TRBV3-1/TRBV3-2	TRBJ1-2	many	ASSQAGTNYGYT
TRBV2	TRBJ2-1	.	ASRAGEVNEQF
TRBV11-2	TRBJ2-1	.	ASSLVSSSSVQF
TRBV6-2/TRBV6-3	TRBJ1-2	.	ASSDHTTGIYGYT
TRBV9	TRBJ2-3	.	ASSYYPDPPSDTQY
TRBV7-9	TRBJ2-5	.	ASSLVGSGRGETQY
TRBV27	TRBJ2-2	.	ASSLTGSVTGELF
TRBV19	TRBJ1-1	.	ASRPGQGNTEAF
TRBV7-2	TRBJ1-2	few	ASSTLNRGSTYGYT
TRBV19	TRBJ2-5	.	ASSTPGTGGETQY
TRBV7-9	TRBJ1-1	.	ASSRVVAF
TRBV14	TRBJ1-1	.	ASSQGGQYTEAF
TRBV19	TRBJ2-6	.	ASSGGVGTLTPGANVLT
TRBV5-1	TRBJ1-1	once	ASSLYRGGTEAF
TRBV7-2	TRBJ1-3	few	ASSPGGTSSGNTIY
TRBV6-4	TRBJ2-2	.	ASSDSGQGGDTGELF
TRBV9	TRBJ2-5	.	ASSRGLAGVVGETQY
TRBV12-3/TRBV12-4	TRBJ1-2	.	ASSFGQGSGYT
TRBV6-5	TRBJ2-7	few	ASTKNRGPTYEQY
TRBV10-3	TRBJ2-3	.	AITPGGLAPDTQY
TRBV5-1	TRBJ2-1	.	ASSLEVVEWRPTSRDEQF
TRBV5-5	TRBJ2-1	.	ASTRNGNNEQF
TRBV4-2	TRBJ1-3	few	ASSPSQTGKAGNTIY
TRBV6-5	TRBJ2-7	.	ASSYSPSPPREQY
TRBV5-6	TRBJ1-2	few	ASSLGQGSLGYT
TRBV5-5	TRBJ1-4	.	ASSIQGVGNEKLF
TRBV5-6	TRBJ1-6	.	ASSLGQRDSPLH
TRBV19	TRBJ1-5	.	ASSGQLYSNQPQH
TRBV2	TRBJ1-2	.	ASSEQNYGYT